Listed below are T cell receptor beta chains from one sample, sequenced in a study of T cell responses to AZD1222 COVID-19 vaccine. Profiling relied on immunoSEQ multiplex PCR, and the TCRdb table lists in-frame clones only, not all of them. The table records roughly 180,000 clones, 88% of them present only once. The material sequenced was peripheral blood, taken on day 0 of AZD1222 vaccination. The receptors originated from an adult in good health. Both conserved end residues are part of each CDR3. Fields, in order: J gene, V gene, clone size, D gene, CDR3 DNA, CDR3 protein. A D gene is named only where the DNA matches it firmly. Clone size is given for some rows only: seen once, a few or many times, or a class if the clone is expanded.

j_gene: TRBJ1-6; v_gene: TRBV3-1/TRBV3-2; abundance: NA; d_gene: NA; CDR3nt: TGTGCCAGCAGCCAAGATGAATGGAGGAGCTCCTATAATTCACCCCTCCACTTT; CDR3aa: CASSQDEWRSSYNSPLHF
j_gene: TRBJ2-7; v_gene: TRBV2; abundance: NA; d_gene: NA; CDR3nt: TGTGCCAGCAGTTGGAGGTACGAGCAGTACTTC; CDR3aa: CASSWRYEQYF
j_gene: TRBJ1-2; v_gene: TRBV3-1/TRBV3-2; abundance: NA; d_gene: NA; CDR3nt: TGTGCCAGCAGCCCACCCGGGACCTCAGGGCCCTATGGCTACACCTTC; CDR3aa: CASSPPGTSGPYGYTF
j_gene: TRBJ1-5; v_gene: TRBV13; abundance: NA; d_gene: TRBD1; CDR3nt: TGTGCCAGCAGCCCAGCAGGGGGAAGTCAGCCCCAGCATTTT; CDR3aa: CASSPAGGSQPQHF
j_gene: TRBJ2-7; v_gene: TRBV6-5; abundance: NA; d_gene: TRBD1; CDR3nt: TGTGCCAGCACACGGGACAGGGGAAACGAGCAGTACTTC; CDR3aa: CASTRDRGNEQYF
j_gene: TRBJ1-5; v_gene: TRBV27; abundance: NA; d_gene: NA; CDR3nt: TGTGCCAGCAGTTTCGGACCACTTACTCAGCCCCAGCATTTT; CDR3aa: CASSFGPLTQPQHF
j_gene: TRBJ1-1; v_gene: TRBV20-1; abundance: NA; d_gene: NA; CDR3nt: TGCAGTGCTACGGGGAACACTGAAGCTTTCTTT; CDR3aa: CSATGNTEAFF
j_gene: TRBJ1-1; v_gene: TRBV3-1/TRBV3-2; abundance: NA; d_gene: NA; CDR3nt: TGTGCCAGCAGCCCACGTCCTAACACTGAAGCTTTCTTT; CDR3aa: CASSPRPNTEAFF
j_gene: TRBJ2-7; v_gene: TRBV7-2; abundance: NA; d_gene: NA; CDR3nt: TGTGCCAGCAGCCTCTCGGGAGGGGCAAGCGACAGGGCCTACGAGCAGTACTTC; CDR3aa: CASSLSGGASDRAYEQYF
j_gene: TRBJ2-1; v_gene: TRBV4-3; abundance: once; d_gene: NA; CDR3nt: TGCGCCAGCAGCCAAGTCCCATTCTCCTACAATGAGCAGTTCTTC; CDR3aa: CASSQVPFSYNEQFF
j_gene: TRBJ2-1; v_gene: TRBV24-1; abundance: NA; d_gene: NA; CDR3nt: TGTGCCACCAGTGACCCCACGTGGAGCCGTTTTTCCAATGAGCAGTTCTTC; CDR3aa: CATSDPTWSRFSNEQFF
j_gene: TRBJ1-2; v_gene: TRBV7-9; abundance: NA; d_gene: NA; CDR3nt: TGTGCCAGCAACCTAGACCAGGGAAGTGGAGGCTACACCTTC; CDR3aa: CASNLDQGSGGYTF
j_gene: TRBJ2-5; v_gene: TRBV7-8; abundance: NA; d_gene: TRBD2; CDR3nt: TGTGCCAGCAGCCGAGTGGACCGCGGGGGGGCCCAGTACTTC; CDR3aa: CASSRVDRGGAQYF
j_gene: TRBJ1-5; v_gene: TRBV19; abundance: NA; d_gene: NA; CDR3nt: TGTGCCAGTAGTATGGAAATATCAGGGACCTATCAGCCCCAGCATTTT; CDR3aa: CASSMEISGTYQPQHF
j_gene: TRBJ2-1; v_gene: TRBV10-3; abundance: NA; d_gene: TRBD2; CDR3nt: TGTGCCATCAGTTATATAGCGGGGGGCTACAATGAGCAGTTCTTC; CDR3aa: CAISYIAGGYNEQFF
j_gene: TRBJ1-5; v_gene: TRBV7-9; abundance: NA; d_gene: NA; CDR3nt: TGTGCCAGCAGCCCCCTGGGGTGGGAGCAGCCCCAGCATTTT; CDR3aa: CASSPLGWEQPQHF
j_gene: TRBJ1-3; v_gene: TRBV5-1; abundance: once; d_gene: NA; CDR3nt: TGCGCCAGCAGCCCCAGGGAGGTCCGTGGAAACACCATATATTTT; CDR3aa: CASSPREVRGNTIYF
j_gene: TRBJ2-5; v_gene: TRBV7-9; abundance: NA; d_gene: TRBD1; CDR3nt: TGTGCCAGCAGTTACAGGGGGTTAAGTCAAGAGACCCAGTACTTC; CDR3aa: CASSYRGLSQETQYF
j_gene: TRBJ1-1; v_gene: TRBV28; abundance: few; d_gene: NA; CDR3nt: TGTGCCAGCAGTTTAGGGGGGGCCGGGATCACTGAAGCTTTCTTT; CDR3aa: CASSLGGAGITEAFF
j_gene: TRBJ2-3; v_gene: TRBV2; abundance: NA; d_gene: NA; CDR3nt: TGTGCCAGCAGGGGAACGAGCGCAAGCACAGATACGCAGTATTTT; CDR3aa: CASRGTSASTDTQYF
j_gene: TRBJ2-1; v_gene: TRBV7-3; abundance: NA; d_gene: TRBD2; CDR3nt: TGTGCCAGCAGCTTAATGGGCGGGAGCTCCTACAATGAGCAGTTCTTC; CDR3aa: CASSLMGGSSYNEQFF
j_gene: TRBJ1-1; v_gene: TRBV28; abundance: NA; d_gene: NA; CDR3nt: TGTGCCAGCAGTTCCGCGGGGCATTTCATGAACACTGAAGCTTTCTTT; CDR3aa: CASSSAGHFMNTEAFF
j_gene: TRBJ1-2; v_gene: TRBV12-3/TRBV12-4; abundance: NA; d_gene: NA; CDR3nt: TGTGCCTCCCCCCAAGGAGGTGGAGGCTACACCTTC; CDR3aa: CASPQGGGGYTF
j_gene: TRBJ2-6; v_gene: TRBV2; abundance: NA; d_gene: NA; CDR3nt: TGTGCCAGTAACCGTCGCTGGACTGGGGCCAACGTCCTGACTTTC; CDR3aa: CASNRRWTGANVLTF
j_gene: TRBJ2-7; v_gene: TRBV10-3; abundance: NA; d_gene: NA; CDR3nt: TGTGCCACCAAACCAACGACAGGAAAACTCTTTCATGAGCAGTACTTC; CDR3aa: CATKPTTGKLFHEQYF
j_gene: TRBJ2-3; v_gene: TRBV9; abundance: NA; d_gene: NA; CDR3nt: TGTGCCAGCAGCGTAGACGGGGGAACAGGAACAGATACGCAGTATTTT; CDR3aa: CASSVDGGTGTDTQYF
j_gene: TRBJ1-6; v_gene: TRBV10-2; abundance: few; d_gene: TRBD1; CDR3nt: TGCGCCAGCAGTGAGGTGGCAGGGGGCTCCTATAATTCACCCCTCCACTTT; CDR3aa: CASSEVAGGSYNSPLHF
j_gene: TRBJ1-2; v_gene: TRBV7-8; abundance: NA; d_gene: NA; CDR3nt: TGTGCCAGCAGCTTAGGGCATGTAGCCGGACGGGGCTACACCTTC; CDR3aa: CASSLGHVAGRGYTF